The 7 T cell receptor beta chains below all came from one sample that was sequenced in a study of cytomegalovirus exposure and HLA in healthy donors. This PCR relied on a set of 60 Vbeta primers and 13 Jbeta primers. Sequencing used immunoSEQ multiplex PCR; TCRdb keeps in-frame clones, though not all of them. The listing contains about 40,000 clones. Sequencing input: PBMCs. The receptors were gathered from a human donor in good health.

This chain uses TRBV5-4 with TRBJ2-2, with 7 bases lining up with TRBD2. V dropped 0 bases and J dropped 6; count of bases not matched to a gene: 2. The CDR3 is made up of 14 amino acids. Germline V gene data show CDR1 as SGHNT and CDR2 as YYREEE (reference sequence). The CDR3 nucleotides are TGTGCCAGCAGCTTGGCCGCGGGGGCCGGGGAGCTGTTTTTT. It yields the protein CASSLAAGAGELFF. The full variable domain, completed using reference TRBV5-4 and TRBJ2-2, is ETGVTQSPTHLIKTRGQQVTLRCSSQSGHNTVSWYQQALGQGPQFIFQYYREEENGRGNFPPRFSGLQFPNYSSELNVNALELDDSALYLCASSLAAGAGELFFGEGSRLTVL.

The J gene is TRBJ2-1, the V gene TRBV25-1, with 8 bases aligning to TRBD1. V dropped 6 bases and J dropped 3; count of bases not matched to a gene: 7. The germline gives CDR1 MGHDK, CDR2 SYGVNS. This CDR3 contains 15 residues. The CDR3 is CASSDPGGLYNEQFF. The CDR3 DNA reads as TGTGCCAGCAGCGATCCAGGGGGCCTCTACAATGAGCAGTTCTTC.

This CDR3 is CASSLSTEAFF. CDR3 nucleotide sequence: TGTGCCAGCAGCTTGTCAACTGAAGCTTTCTTT. The chain recombines TRBV5-8 with TRBJ1-1; no firm D call. Germline CDR1 SGHTS, CDR2 YDEGEE. CDR3 length equals 11 residues. Trimming stripped 1 base from V and 5 bases from J, with 3 bases between.

The rearrangement uses TRBV7-2 and TRBJ1-1; perhaps TRBD1 as D (5 bases). This CDR3 contains 13 residues. V lost 8 bases to trimming and J lost 2 bases, with 12 bases between them. CDR1 and CDR2 from the germline V gene are SGHTA and FQGNSA. The CDR3 region is CASALGPNTEAFF. In nucleotides, the CDR3 is TGTGCCAGCGCCCTGGGGCCAAACACTGAAGCTTTCTTT.

The chain joins TRBV6-6 to TRBJ2-1, with 12 bases fitting TRBD2. Germline lookup yields CDR1 MNHNY and CDR2 SVGAGI (reference sequence). Unmatched junction bases numbered 6, after V lost 2 bases and J lost 7 bases. The CDR3 runs 16 residues. This chain's CDR3 is CASSYLRLAGANEQFF. CDR3 nucleotides: TGTGCCAGCAGTTACCTTAGACTAGCGGGGGCAAATGAGCAGTTCTTC.

The chain employs TRBV7-3 and TRBJ2-1; D is perhaps TRBD1 (5 bases). V lost 5 bases and J 5 bases, leaving 13 bases between the germline ends. CDR1 and CDR2 from the germline V gene are SGHTA and FQGTGA. This CDR3 has 14 amino acids. The CDR3 region has the DNA TGTGCCAGCAGCAAAACGGACAATCACAATGAGCAGTTCTTC. This gives the protein CASSKTDNHNEQFF.

The chain has TRBV5-5 and TRBJ1-1; 9 nucleotides align to TRBD1. V was pared by 2 bases and J by 4 bases, with 3 bases of the junction left unmatched. Looked up from germline, CDR1 is SGHKS and CDR2 is YYEKEE (reference sequence). The length of the CDR3 is 14 residues. CDR3 nucleotide sequence: TGTGCCAGCAGCTTACAGGGGGCGCGCACTGAAGCTTTCTTT. Encoded protein: CASSLQGARTEAFF.